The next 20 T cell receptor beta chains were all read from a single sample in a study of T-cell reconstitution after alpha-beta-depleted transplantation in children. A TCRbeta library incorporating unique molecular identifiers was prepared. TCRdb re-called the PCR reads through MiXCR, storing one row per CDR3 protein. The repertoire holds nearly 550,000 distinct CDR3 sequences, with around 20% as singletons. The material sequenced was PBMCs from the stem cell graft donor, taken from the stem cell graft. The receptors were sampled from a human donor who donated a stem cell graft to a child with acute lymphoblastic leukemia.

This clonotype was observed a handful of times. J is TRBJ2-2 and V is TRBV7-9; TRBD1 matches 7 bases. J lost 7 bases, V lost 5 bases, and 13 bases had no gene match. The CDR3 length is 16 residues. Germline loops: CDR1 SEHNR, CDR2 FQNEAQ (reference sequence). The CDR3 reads CASSPKGQARGGELFF. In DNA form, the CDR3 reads TGTGCCAGCAGCCCAAAAGGACAGGCCCGGGGCGGGGAGCTGTTTTTT.

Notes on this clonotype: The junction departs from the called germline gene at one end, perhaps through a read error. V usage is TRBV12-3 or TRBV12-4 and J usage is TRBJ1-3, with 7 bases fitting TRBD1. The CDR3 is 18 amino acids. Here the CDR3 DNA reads TGTACCAGCAGGGGGGTATCCTGGGTTCCTCGAGCTGGAAACACCATATATTTT. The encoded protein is CTSRGVSWVPRAGNTIYF.

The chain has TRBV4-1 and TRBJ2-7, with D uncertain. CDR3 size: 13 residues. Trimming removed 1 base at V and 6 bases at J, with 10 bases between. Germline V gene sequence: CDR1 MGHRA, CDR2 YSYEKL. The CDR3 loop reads CASSQGVSSEQYF. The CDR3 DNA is TGCGCCAGCAGCCAAGGGGTGTCGAGCGAGCAGTACTTC.

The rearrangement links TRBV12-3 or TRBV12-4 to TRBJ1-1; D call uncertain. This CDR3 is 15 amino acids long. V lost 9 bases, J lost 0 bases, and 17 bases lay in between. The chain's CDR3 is CASIPRRHMNTEAFF. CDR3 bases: TGTGCCAGTATTCCCCGGCGCCACATGAACACTGAAGCTTTCTTT.

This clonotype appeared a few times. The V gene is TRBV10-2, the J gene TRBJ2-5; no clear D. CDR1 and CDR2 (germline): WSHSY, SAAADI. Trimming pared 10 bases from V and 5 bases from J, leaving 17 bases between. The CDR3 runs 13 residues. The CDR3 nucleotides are TGCGCCACAGCAGTAAAGGGCGGCGAGACCCAGTACTTC. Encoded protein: CATAVKGGETQYF.

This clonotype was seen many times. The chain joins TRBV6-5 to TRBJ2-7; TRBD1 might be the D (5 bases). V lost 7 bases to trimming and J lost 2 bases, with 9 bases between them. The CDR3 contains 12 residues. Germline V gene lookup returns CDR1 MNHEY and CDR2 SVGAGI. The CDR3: CASKAGTYEQYF. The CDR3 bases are TGTGCCAGCAAGGCAGGGACCTACGAGCAGTACTTC.

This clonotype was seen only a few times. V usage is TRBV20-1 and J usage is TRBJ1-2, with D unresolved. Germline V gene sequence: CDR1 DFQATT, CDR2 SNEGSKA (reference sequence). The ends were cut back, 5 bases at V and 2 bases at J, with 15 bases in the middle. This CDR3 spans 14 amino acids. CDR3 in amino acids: CSAPEGRSNYGYTF. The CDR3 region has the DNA TGCAGTGCTCCCGAAGGGAGATCCAACTATGGCTACACCTTC.

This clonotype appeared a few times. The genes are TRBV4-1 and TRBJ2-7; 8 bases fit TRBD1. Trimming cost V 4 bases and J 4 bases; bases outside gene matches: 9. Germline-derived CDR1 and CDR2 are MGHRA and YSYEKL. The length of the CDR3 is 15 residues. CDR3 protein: CASSLLLQGEYEQYF. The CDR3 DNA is TGCGCCAGCAGCCTCTTACTACAGGGGGAGTACGAGCAGTACTTC.

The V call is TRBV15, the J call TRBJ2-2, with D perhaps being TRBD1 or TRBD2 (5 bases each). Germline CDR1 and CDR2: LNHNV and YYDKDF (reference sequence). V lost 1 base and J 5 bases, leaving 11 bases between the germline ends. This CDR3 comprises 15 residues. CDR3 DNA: TGTGCCACCAGCAGAGGTCCCTGGGGGACCGGGGAGCTGTTTTTT. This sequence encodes CATSRGPWGTGELFF.

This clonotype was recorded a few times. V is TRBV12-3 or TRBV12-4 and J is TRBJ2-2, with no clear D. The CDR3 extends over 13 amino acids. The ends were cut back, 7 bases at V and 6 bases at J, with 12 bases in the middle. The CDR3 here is CASNPSRAGELFF. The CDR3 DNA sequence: TGTGCCAGCAACCCTAGTCGCGCCGGGGAGCTGTTTTTT.

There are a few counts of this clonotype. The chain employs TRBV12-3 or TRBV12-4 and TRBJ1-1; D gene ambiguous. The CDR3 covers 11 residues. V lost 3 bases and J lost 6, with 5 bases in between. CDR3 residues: CASSFVPEAFF. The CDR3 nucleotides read TGTGCCAGCAGTTTCGTGCCTGAAGCTTTCTTT.

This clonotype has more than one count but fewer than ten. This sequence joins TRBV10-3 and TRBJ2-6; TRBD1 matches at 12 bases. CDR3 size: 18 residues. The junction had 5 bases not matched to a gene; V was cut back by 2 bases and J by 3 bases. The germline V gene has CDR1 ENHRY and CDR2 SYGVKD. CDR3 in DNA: TGTGCCATCAGTGAGGAAGGGACAGGGGGCGATGGGGCCAACGTCCTGACTTTC. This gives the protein CAISEEGTGGDGANVLTF.

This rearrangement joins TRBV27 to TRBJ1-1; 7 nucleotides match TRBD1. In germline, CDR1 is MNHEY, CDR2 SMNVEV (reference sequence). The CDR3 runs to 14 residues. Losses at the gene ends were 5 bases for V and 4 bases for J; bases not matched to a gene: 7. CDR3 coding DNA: TGTGCCAGCAGTACAGGGGAGGGAAGCACTGAAGCTTTCTTT. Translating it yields CASSTGEGSTEAFF.

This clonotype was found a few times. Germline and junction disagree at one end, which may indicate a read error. This CDR3 is CSVVSGTGANGLTF. The CDR3 region has the DNA TGCAGCGTTGTATCGGGGACCGGGGCCAACGGCCTGACTTTC. J is TRBJ2-6 and V is TRBV29-1, with D perhaps matching TRBD1 or TRBD2 (5 bases each). The CDR3 sequence is 14 residues long. Germline V CDR1 and CDR2: SQVTM, ANQGSEA.

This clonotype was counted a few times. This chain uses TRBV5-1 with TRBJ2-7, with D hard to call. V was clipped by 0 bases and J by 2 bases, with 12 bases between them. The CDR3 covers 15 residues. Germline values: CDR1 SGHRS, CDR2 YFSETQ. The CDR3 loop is CASSLGKWATYEQYF. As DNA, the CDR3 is TGCGCCAGCAGCTTGGGAAAGTGGGCGACCTACGAGCAGTACTTC.

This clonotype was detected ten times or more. For the CDR3, the DNA is TGTGCCACCAGCAGAGGGCAGGAGACCCAGTACTTC. Translation: CATSRGQETQYF. This chain links TRBV15 with TRBJ2-5, with no clear D. This CDR3 comprises 12 residues. Germline CDR1 and CDR2: LNHNV and YYDKDF (reference sequence). V lost 1 base to trimming and J lost 5 bases, with 5 bases between them.

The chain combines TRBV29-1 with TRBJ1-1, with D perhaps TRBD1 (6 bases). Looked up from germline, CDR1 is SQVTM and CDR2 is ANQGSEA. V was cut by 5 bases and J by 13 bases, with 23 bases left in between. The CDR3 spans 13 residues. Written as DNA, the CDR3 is TGCAGCGTTACCCCCGGGACATCTCAGAGAGGTTTCTTT. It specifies CSVTPGTSQRGFF. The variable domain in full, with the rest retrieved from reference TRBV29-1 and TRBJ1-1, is SAVISQKPSRDICQRGTSLTIQCQVDSQVTMMFWYRQQPGQSLTLIATANQGSEATYESGFVIDKFPISRPNLTFSTLTVSNMSPEDSSIYLCSVTPGTSQRGFFGQGTRLTVV.

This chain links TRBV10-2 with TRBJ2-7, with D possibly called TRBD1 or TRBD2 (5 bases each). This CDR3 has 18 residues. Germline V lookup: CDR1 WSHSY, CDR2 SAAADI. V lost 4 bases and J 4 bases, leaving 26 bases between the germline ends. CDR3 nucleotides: TGCGCCAGCAGTGGGGGATTGAGCTTGGGGCTCGGAGGTTACGAGCAGTACTTC. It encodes CASSGGLSLGLGGYEQYF.

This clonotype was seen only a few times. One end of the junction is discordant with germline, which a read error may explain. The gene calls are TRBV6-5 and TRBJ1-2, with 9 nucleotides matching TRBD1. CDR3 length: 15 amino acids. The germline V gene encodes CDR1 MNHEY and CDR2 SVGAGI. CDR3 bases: TGTGCCAGCAGGTACTCTACGACAGGGGGCTATGGCTACACCTTC. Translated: CASRYSTTGGYGYTF.

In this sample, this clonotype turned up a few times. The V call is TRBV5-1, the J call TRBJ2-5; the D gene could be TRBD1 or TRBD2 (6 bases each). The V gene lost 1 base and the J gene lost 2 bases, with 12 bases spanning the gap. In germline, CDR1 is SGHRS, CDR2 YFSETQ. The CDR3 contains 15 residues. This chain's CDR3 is CASSLNGGGQETQYF. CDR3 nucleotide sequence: TGCGCCAGCAGCTTGAACGGGGGCGGACAAGAGACCCAGTACTTC.